A selection of T cell receptor beta chains follows, all from one sample in a study of OX40 agonist ivuxolimab in advanced cancers. Repertoires were generated with immunoSEQ multiplex PCR, while TCRdb's copy carries only in-frame clones and drops some. The table includes fewer than 25,000 clones, around 90% detected once. Material: CD4+ or CD8+ T cells sorted from blood, obtained in a trial of the OX40 agonist ivuxolimab. The receptors stem from an adult with an advanced solid tumor such as melanoma, head and neck, liver or kidney cancer. The CDR3 runs from the conserved cysteine through the conserved F or W. D genes are given only for firm matches. Where a row states a size, it is once, few, many or the class of an expanded clone; other rows omit it.

D	size	V	J	DNA	CDR3
.	.	TRBV5-6	TRBJ2-7	TGTGCCAGCAGCCCCGGGCCCTCTGGGCAGTACTTC	CASSPGPSGQYF
TRBD1	.	TRBV15	TRBJ1-1	TGTGCCACCACCCCAGGGGGGGGCCGGAACACTGAAGCTTTCTTT	CATTPGGGRNTEAFF
.	.	TRBV5-1	TRBJ1-2	TGCGCCAGCAGCTTATCGGGGGTCCACACCTTC	CASSLSGVHTF
.	.	TRBV9	TRBJ1-1	TGTGCCAGCAGCCCTAAGGGGGACCGCTACACTGAAGCTTTCTTT	CASSPKGDRYTEAFF
.	.	TRBV9	TRBJ1-4	TGTGCCAGCAGCACCCTCGGGAGGAGCGGCGAAAAACTGTTTTTT	CASSTLGRSGEKLFF
.	.	TRBV6-5	TRBJ1-2	TGTGCCAGCAGTTCCGGGACGGAGATTAACTATGGCTACACCTTC	CASSSGTEINYGYTF
.	.	TRBV27	TRBJ2-2	TGTGCCAGCAGTTTATCATCGGGGGTTCACACCGGGGAGCTGTTTTTT	CASSLSSGVHTGELFF
.	.	TRBV27	TRBJ2-7	TGTGCCAGCAGTTCGGGACAAATCTACGAGCAGTACTTC	CASSSGQIYEQYF
TRBD1	.	TRBV19	TRBJ1-1	TGTGCCAGTCGTCTCCGGGACAGGAACACTGAAGCTTTCTTT	CASRLRDRNTEAFF
TRBD2	.	TRBV6-4	TRBJ2-1	TGTGCCAGCAGTGACTCGACTAGCGGGGGCCTTTACAATGAGCAGTTCTTC	CASSDSTSGGLYNEQFF
.	once	TRBV19	TRBJ1-1	TGTGCCAGTAGTATGCCCGGAGGTAGGAACACTGAAGCTTTCTTT	CASSMPGGRNTEAFF
TRBD2	.	TRBV29-1	TRBJ2-5	TGCAGCGTTTCGGGGGGTCAGGAGACCCAGTACTTC	CSVSGGQETQYF
.	.	TRBV20-1	TRBJ1-2	TGCAGTGCTACCGGGATCTATGGCTACGCCTTC	CSATGIYGYAF
.	.	TRBV5-6	TRBJ1-5	TGTGCCAGCAGCGACCAGACCGCAGGGCTCAATCAGCCCCAGCATTTT	CASSDQTAGLNQPQHF
.	.	TRBV30	TRBJ2-3	TGTGCCTGGGGTGGTTATGGCGCAGATACGCAGTATTTT	CAWGGYGADTQYF
TRBD2	.	TRBV12-5	TRBJ2-5	TGTGCTAGTGGTTACAGCGGGGGGACCCAAGAGACCCAGTACTTC	CASGYSGGTQETQYF
TRBD1	.	TRBV30	TRBJ2-5	TGTGCCTGGAACCCAGGGGGCGCGGAGACCCAGTACTTC	CAWNPGGAETQYF
.	.	TRBV11-2	TRBJ1-6	TGTGCCAGCAGCTTAGAAGCCAGGTCGCATTCACCCCTCCACTTT	CASSLEARSHSPLHF
TRBD2	.	TRBV4-1	TRBJ2-1	TGCGCCAGCAGGCGGAGGGGTAGCGGGAGAATGGGGGAGCAGTTCTTC	CASRRRGSGRMGEQFF
.	.	TRBV5-8	TRBJ1-1	TGTGCCAGCAGCTTAGCTGCAACACCAATGAACACTGAAGCTTTCTTT	CASSLAATPMNTEAFF
.	.	TRBV5-4	TRBJ1-2	TGTGCCAGCAGCTTGCCCGGAGGCGGCGGCTACACCTTC	CASSLPGGGGYTF
.	.	TRBV2	TRBJ2-7	TGTGCCAGCAGGGACGCCTACGAGCAGTACTTC	CASRDAYEQYF
.	.	TRBV29-1	TRBJ2-2	TGCAGCGTTGATCCTACGAACACCGGGGAGCTGTTTTTT	CSVDPTNTGELFF
.	once	TRBV7-7	TRBJ2-6	TGTGCCAGCAGCCACCCGACGATTTCTGGGGCCAACGTCCTGACTTTC	CASSHPTISGANVLTF
TRBD2	.	TRBV14	TRBJ2-3	TGTGCCAGCAGCCTCTTGAAAAGCGGGGGTTCCACAGATACGCAGTATTTT	CASSLLKSGGSTDTQYF
TRBD2	.	TRBV18	TRBJ2-4	TGTGCCAGCTCACCACCGGGACTAGCGGGAGGGTCGGCCAAAAACATTCAGTACTTC	CASSPPGLAGGSAKNIQYF
.	.	TRBV7-9	TRBJ2-2	TGTGCCAGCAGCTTAGAGCGGGCGAGCACCGGGGAGCTGTTTTTT	CASSLERASTGELFF
.	once	TRBV28	TRBJ1-1	TGTGCCAGCAGTTCCGCCACGGCGGTCGACCGAGGCACTGAAGCTTTCTTT	CASSSATAVDRGTEAFF
.	.	TRBV20-1	TRBJ2-1	TGCAGTGCTCGACAGAACAATGAGCAGTTCTTC	CSARQNNEQFF
.	once	TRBV27	TRBJ1-2	TGTGCCAGCAGTTTATCGAGCCAGGGGTTGGCTGGCTACACCTTC	CASSLSSQGLAGYTF
.	.	TRBV7-2	TRBJ2-5	TGTGCCAGCTTCGAACCTGCCGCAGAGACCCAGTACTTC	CASFEPAAETQYF
.	.	TRBV29-1	TRBJ2-7	TGCAGCGTTGAGGTCAGCTCCTACGAGCAGTACTTC	CSVEVSSYEQYF
.	.	TRBV2	TRBJ2-3	TGTGCCAGCAGTGATATGGGGGAGGGGGAGGATTGGGCAGATACGCAGTATTTT	CASSDMGEGEDWADTQYF
.	.	TRBV19	TRBJ1-5	TGTGCCAGTAGTATAGGTCGCGATCAGCCCCAGCATTTT	CASSIGRDQPQHF
.	.	TRBV6-1	TRBJ2-7	TGTGCCAGCAGTGAACTGGGTAGCTTCTACGAGCAGTACTTC	CASSELGSFYEQYF
TRBD2	.	TRBV15	TRBJ2-3	TGTGCCACCAGCAGAGATCAGGGACTAGCGGGGGACCTCACAGATACGCAGTATTTT	CATSRDQGLAGDLTDTQYF
TRBD2	.	TRBV5-1	TRBJ2-4	TGCGCCAGCAGCCCAGCCGGGACTAGCGTGTTTAGTCGAGAAAACATTCAGTACTTC	CASSPAGTSVFSRENIQYF
.	.	TRBV19	TRBJ1-2	TGTGCCAGTAGCCCCCTCGGCAACTATGGCTACACCTTC	CASSPLGNYGYTF
TRBD1	.	TRBV5-1	TRBJ2-7	TGCGCCAGCAGCACCGGGACAGGCCTCTACGAGCAGTACTTC	CASSTGTGLYEQYF
.	.	TRBV11-3	TRBJ2-2	TGTGCCAGCAGCCGAATGACAGGAGACCGATTCAACACCGGGGAGCTGTTTTTT	CASSRMTGDRFNTGELFF